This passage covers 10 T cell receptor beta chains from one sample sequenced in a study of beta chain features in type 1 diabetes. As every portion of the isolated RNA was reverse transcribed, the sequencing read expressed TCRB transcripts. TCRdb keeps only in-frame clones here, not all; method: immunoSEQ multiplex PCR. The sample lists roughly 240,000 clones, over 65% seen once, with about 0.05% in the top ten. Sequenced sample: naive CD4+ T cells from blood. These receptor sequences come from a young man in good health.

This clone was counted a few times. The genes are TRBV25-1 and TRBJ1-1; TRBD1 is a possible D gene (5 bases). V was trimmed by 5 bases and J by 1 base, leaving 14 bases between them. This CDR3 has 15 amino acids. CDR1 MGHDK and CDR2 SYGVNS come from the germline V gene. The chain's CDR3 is CASSPARVRNTEAFF. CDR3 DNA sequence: TGTGCCAGCAGTCCTGCCAGGGTGAGGAACACTGAAGCTTTCTTT.

The CDR3 region has the DNA TGTGCCAGCAGTGAAGCGCGTCCGGCGGAACTGTTTTTT. The encoded protein is CASSEARPAELFF. The rearrangement uses TRBV6-1 and TRBJ2-2, with no clear D. Germline CDR1 is MNHNS and CDR2 is SASEGT. The CDR3 covers 13 residues. The V end was cut by 0 bases, the J end by 14 bases, with 13 bases between.

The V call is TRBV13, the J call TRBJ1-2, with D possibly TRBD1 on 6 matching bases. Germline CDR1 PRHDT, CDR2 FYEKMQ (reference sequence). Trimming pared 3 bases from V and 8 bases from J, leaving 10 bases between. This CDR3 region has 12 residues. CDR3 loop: CASSLSGGGYTF. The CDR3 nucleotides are TGTGCCAGCAGCTTGTCTGGGGGCGGCTACACCTTC.

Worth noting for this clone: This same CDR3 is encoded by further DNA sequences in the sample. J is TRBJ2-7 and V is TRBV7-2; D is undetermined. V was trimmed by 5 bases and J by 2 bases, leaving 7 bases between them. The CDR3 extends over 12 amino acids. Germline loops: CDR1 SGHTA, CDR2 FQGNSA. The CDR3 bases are TGTGCCAGCAGCCCTGGGCCCTACGAGCAGTACTTC. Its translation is CASSPGPYEQYF.

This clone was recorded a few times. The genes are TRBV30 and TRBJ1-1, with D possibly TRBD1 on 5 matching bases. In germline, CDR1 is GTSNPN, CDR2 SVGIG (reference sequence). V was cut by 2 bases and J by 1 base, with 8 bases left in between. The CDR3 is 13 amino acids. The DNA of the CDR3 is TGTGCCTGGAGTAGCAGGGAGAACACTGAAGCTTTCTTT. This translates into CAWSSRENTEAFF.

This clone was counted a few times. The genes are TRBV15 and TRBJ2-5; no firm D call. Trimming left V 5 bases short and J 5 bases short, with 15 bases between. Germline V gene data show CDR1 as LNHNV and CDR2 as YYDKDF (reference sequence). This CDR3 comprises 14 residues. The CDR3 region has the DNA TGTGCCACCAGCCGCACGTCAGGCGGCGAGACCCAGTACTTC. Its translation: CATSRTSGGETQYF.

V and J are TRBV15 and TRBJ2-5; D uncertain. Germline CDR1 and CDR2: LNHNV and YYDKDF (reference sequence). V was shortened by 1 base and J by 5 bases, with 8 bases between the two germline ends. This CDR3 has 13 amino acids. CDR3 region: CATSRAIGETQYF. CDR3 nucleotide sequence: TGTGCCACCAGCAGAGCTATAGGGGAGACCCAGTACTTC. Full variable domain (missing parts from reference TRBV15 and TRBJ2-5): DAMVIQNPRYQVTQFGKPVTLSCSQTLNHNVMYWYQQKSSQAPKLLFHYYDKDFNNEADTPDNFQSRRPNTSFCFLDIRSPGLGDTAMYLCATSRAIGETQYFGPGTRLLVL.

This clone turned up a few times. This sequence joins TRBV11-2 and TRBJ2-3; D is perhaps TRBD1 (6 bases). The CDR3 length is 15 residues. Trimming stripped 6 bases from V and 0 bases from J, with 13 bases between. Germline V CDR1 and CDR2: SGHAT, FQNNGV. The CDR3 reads CASRPTGPSTDTQYF. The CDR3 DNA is TGTGCCAGCAGACCTACAGGGCCTAGCACAGATACGCAGTATTTT. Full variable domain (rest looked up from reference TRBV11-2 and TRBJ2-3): EAGVAQSPRYKIIEKRQSVAFWCNPISGHATLYWYQQILGQGPKLLIQFQNNGVVDDSQLPKDRFSAERLKGVDSTLKIQPAKLEDSAVYLCASRPTGPSTDTQYFGPGTRLTVL.

The DNA of the CDR3 is TGCAGCGTTGGACCCCTATTACAGGGTACAGCTTTCTTT. Translating gives CSVGPLLQGTAFF. This chain uses TRBV29-1 with TRBJ1-1; a weak D match, TRBD1 (6 bases). CDR1 is SQVTM, CDR2 ANQGSEA, per germline. Trimming cost V 4 bases and J 10 bases, with 19 bases left between them. The CDR3 contains 13 residues.

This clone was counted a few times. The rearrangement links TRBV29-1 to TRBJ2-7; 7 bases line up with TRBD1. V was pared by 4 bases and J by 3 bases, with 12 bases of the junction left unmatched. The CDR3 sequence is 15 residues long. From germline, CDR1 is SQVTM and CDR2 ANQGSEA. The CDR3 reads CSVASLRDSIYEQYF. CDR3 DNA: TGCAGCGTTGCTTCACTCCGGGACAGCATCTACGAGCAGTACTTC.